The 23 T cell receptor beta chains given below trace back to one sample, sequenced in a study of PD-1 blockade in classical Hodgkin lymphoma. Brentuximab vedotin exposure varied among the patients, all of whom had relapsed after autologous stem cell transplantation. Here immunoSEQ multiplex PCR was the method, and the copy in TCRdb shows in-frame clones only, minus some. The sample contains about 31,000 clones, around 71% of which appear only once. The sample in question was peripheral blood mononuclear cells (PBMCs), obtained before the second cycle of nivolumab. The receptor set was obtained from a human donor with classical Hodgkin lymphoma.

The V call is TRBV7-9, the J call TRBJ1-2; D uncertain. The germline gives CDR1 SEHNR, CDR2 FQNEAQ (reference sequence). This CDR3 is built from 13 residues. The ends were cut back, 1 base at V and 7 bases at J, with 10 bases in the middle. CDR3 nucleotides: TGTGCCAGCAGCTTAGAAGGGTATAGTGGCTACACCTTC. Translated, it gives CASSLEGYSGYTF.

This rearrangement joins TRBV6-6 to TRBJ1-4; weak D call: TRBD1 (5 bases). Trimming stripped 5 bases from V and 8 bases from J, with 18 bases between. This CDR3 comprises 15 residues. The germline V gene encodes CDR1 MNHNY and CDR2 SVGAGI (reference sequence). Here the CDR3 DNA reads TGTGCCAGCAGTCTCCCTTCCGACGGGGGGGAAAAACTGTTTTTT. Protein sequence: CASSLPSDGGEKLFF.

The sample holds a few counts of this clone. This chain connects TRBV6-6 to TRBJ2-7, with a possible D match to TRBD1 (5 bases). The CDR3 has 13 residues. V was pared by 6 bases and J by 1 base, with 10 bases between. Germline V gene data show CDR1 as MNHNY and CDR2 as SVGAGI (reference sequence). The CDR3 DNA reads TGTGCCAGCAGGGGAAGGGGTTCCTACGAGCAGTACTTC. Its protein is CASRGRGSYEQYF.

As regards this clone: At one end the junction does not follow the germline gene, possibly because of a read error. The rearrangement uses TRBV5-1 and TRBJ1-1, with D possibly TRBD1 on 5 matching bases. The germline gives CDR1 SGHRS, CDR2 YFSETQ. The CDR3 runs to 14 residues. The CDR3 DNA reads as TGTACCAGCAGCCCGGGACCGACGAACACTGAAGCTTTCTTT. Protein sequence: CTSSPGPTNTEAFF.

This clone was seen a handful of times. The J gene is TRBJ1-4, the V gene TRBV20-1; the D is unclear. The CDR3 sequence is 11 residues long. CDR1 DFQATT and CDR2 SNEGSKA come from the germline V gene (reference sequence). Trimming left V 3 bases short and J 5 bases short, with 4 bases between. The CDR3 spells CSARFNEKLFF. The DNA of the CDR3 is TGCAGTGCTAGGTTCAATGAAAAACTGTTTTTT.

V and J are TRBV2 and TRBJ2-7; D unresolved. Germline V CDR1 and CDR2: SNHLY, FYNNEI. Trimming took off 7 bases at V and 5 bases at J, with 18 bases between the two ends. The CDR3 has 14 amino acids. CDR3 loop: CASISYGPNHEQYF. The CDR3 DNA reads TGTGCCAGCATAAGTTACGGGCCTAACCACGAGCAGTACTTC.

The chain uses TRBV10-3 and TRBJ2-1, with 9 bases matching TRBD1. The CDR3 is made up of 15 amino acids. Per the germline V gene, CDR1 is ENHRY and CDR2 is SYGVKD. J lost 5 bases, V lost 4 bases, and 6 bases had no gene match. The CDR3 DNA is TGTGCCATCAGTGGAGGGACAGGGAAACACAATGAGCAGTTCTTC. This encodes CAISGGTGKHNEQFF.

This clone has more than one count but fewer than ten. This chain connects TRBV13 to TRBJ2-5, with TRBD2 identical over 11 bases. The CDR3 contains 16 residues. Trimming cost V 5 bases and J 1 base; bases outside gene matches: 6. Germline V gene lookup returns CDR1 PRHDT and CDR2 FYEKMQ (reference sequence). The CDR3 reads CASSPGTSGFQETQYF. Written as DNA, the CDR3 is TGTGCCAGCAGCCCCGGGACTAGCGGCTTCCAAGAGACCCAGTACTTC.

The chain has TRBV5-1 and TRBJ1-1; D is possibly TRBD1 (5 bases). Germline V gene lookup returns CDR1 SGHRS and CDR2 YFSETQ. V was shortened by 0 bases and J by 4 bases, with 13 bases between the two germline ends. The CDR3 has 15 amino acids. The CDR3 sequence: CASSLVSGGGTEAFF. In DNA form, the CDR3 reads TGCGCCAGCAGCTTGGTTAGTGGGGGTGGCACTGAAGCTTTCTTT.

J is TRBJ2-1 and V is TRBV18, with TRBD2 matching 8 bases. CDR3 size: 18 residues. Germline lookup yields CDR1 KGHSH and CDR2 LQKENI. Trimming removed 5 bases from V and 4 bases from J; junction bases left unmatched: 16. This chain's CDR3 is CASSRTTVASGPYNEQFF. The DNA for the CDR3 is TGTGCCAGCTCAAGGACCACCGTGGCTAGCGGGCCGTACAATGAGCAGTTCTTC.

The genes are TRBV2 and TRBJ2-5; 10 nucleotides match TRBD2. J lost 9 bases, V lost 6 bases, and 4 bases had no gene match. The CDR3 has 12 residues. Germline V gives CDR1 SNHLY, CDR2 FYNNEI. CDR3 sequence (DNA): TGTGCCAGCAGGAGCGGGGGGGCGCCCCAGTACTTC. It translates to CASRSGGAPQYF.

CDR3 in DNA: TGTGCCAGCAGCTTGGTAGTGAACACTGAAGCTTTCTTT. Amino acid sequence: CASSLVVNTEAFF. The chain recombines TRBV6-5 with TRBJ1-1; D remains ambiguous. The CDR3 consists of 13 residues. Trimming cost V 6 bases and J 0 bases, with 8 bases left between them. Germline V gene lookup returns CDR1 MNHEY and CDR2 SVGAGI.

This clone was detected once. The V and J genes are TRBV5-4 and TRBJ2-3; TRBD2 aligns across 11 bases. There are 16 residues in the CDR3. The V and J ends lost 4 bases and 0 bases, in that order; junction bases with no gene match: 4. Per germline, CDR1 SGHNT and CDR2 YYREEE (reference sequence). Here the CDR3 reads CASSTRLAGSTDTQYF. The CDR3 DNA is TGTGCCAGCAGCACTCGACTAGCGGGAAGCACAGATACGCAGTATTTT.

The chain joins TRBV7-2 to TRBJ2-7, with a possible D match to TRBD2 (5 bases). The CDR3 has 15 amino acids. V was cut by 1 base and J by 3 bases, with 13 bases left in between. The V gene's germline CDR1 is SGHTA and CDR2 FQGNSA. DNA for the CDR3: TGTGCCAGCAGCTTAGTTGGCGTGGGAGTCTACGAGCAGTACTTC. This sequence encodes CASSLVGVGVYEQYF.

This clone occurred once. The rearrangement links TRBV28 to TRBJ1-6, with D possibly matching TRBD1 (5 bases). Trimming shortened V by 6 bases and J by 10 bases, and 19 bases separated the two germline ends. Germline V lookup: CDR1 MDHEN, CDR2 SYDVKM. The CDR3 runs to 15 residues. The DNA for the CDR3 is TGTGCCAGCAGGCCAGGGAGCGGGGAGCGGTCACCCCTCCACTTT. This translates into CASRPGSGERSPLHF.

The gene calls are TRBV30 and TRBJ2-1, with D perhaps TRBD2 (5 bases). Trimming took off 0 bases at V and 4 bases at J, with 7 bases between the two ends. Germline V gene sequence: CDR1 GTSNPN, CDR2 SVGIG (reference sequence). The CDR3 sequence is 13 residues long. CDR3 DNA sequence: TGTGCCTGGAGTGTGCCGGGGTACAATGAGCAGTTCTTC. Amino acids: CAWSVPGYNEQFF.

The chain has TRBV5-1 and TRBJ1-5; 8 positions agree with TRBD1. Germline V gene sequence: CDR1 SGHRS, CDR2 YFSETQ. The CDR3 extends over 14 amino acids. Trimming removed 2 bases from V and 2 bases from J; junction bases left unmatched: 0. The CDR3 protein is CASSLQGGNQPQHF. The CDR3 DNA reads TGCGCCAGCAGCTTACAGGGGGGCAATCAGCCCCAGCATTTT. The complete variable domain, with remaining parts taken from reference TRBV5-1 and TRBJ1-5, reads KAGVTQTPRYLIKTRGQQVTLSCSPISGHRSVSWYQQTPGQGLQFLFEYFSETQRNKGNFPGRFSGRQFSNSRSEMNVSTLELGDSALYLCASSLQGGNQPQHFGDGTRLSIL.

By its share, this clone is medium-sized. The J gene is TRBJ1-2, the V gene TRBV19; D is perhaps TRBD1 (5 bases). Germline loops: CDR1 LNHDA, CDR2 SQIVND (reference sequence). Trimming shortened V by 7 bases and J by 7 bases, and 10 bases separated the two germline ends. This CDR3 region has 11 residues. The CDR3 nucleotides are TGTGCCAGTAAATCGGGGCCTGGCTACACCTTC. Translating gives CASKSGPGYTF. The full variable domain, completed using reference TRBV19 and TRBJ1-2, is DGGITQSPKYLFRKEGQNVTLSCEQNLNHDAMYWYRQDPGQGLRLIYYSQIVNDFQKGDIAEGYSVSREKKESFPLTVTSAQKNPTAFYLCASKSGPGYTFGSGTRLTVV.

The chain is built from TRBV30 and TRBJ2-7; a possible D gene is TRBD2 (5 bases). Germline V gene sequence: CDR1 GTSNPN, CDR2 SVGIG (reference sequence). The germline V and J ends were trimmed by 3 bases and 7 bases, with 16 bases remaining between them. The CDR3 spans 13 residues. CDR3 protein: CAWSPRGPGEQYF. CDR3 sequence (DNA): TGTGCCTGGAGCCCGAGAGGCCCGGGGGAGCAGTACTTC.

The chain joins TRBV6-6 to TRBJ1-1, with 9 bases identical to TRBD1. The V gene end was trimmed by 6 bases and the J gene end by 3 bases; junction bases not matched to a gene: 8. The CDR3 is 15 amino acids. Germline CDR1 and CDR2: MNHNY and SVGAGI (reference sequence). The CDR3 DNA follows: TGTGCCAGCAGAAGACAGGGGGTCGCCGACACTGAAGCTTTCTTT. This sequence encodes CASRRQGVADTEAFF.

This rearrangement joins TRBV29-1 to TRBJ2-1; 9 nucleotides line up with TRBD2. CDR1 and CDR2 from the germline V gene are SQVTM and ANQGSEA. The J segment lost 6 bases and the V segment lost 5 bases, leaving 8 bases of the junction unmatched. The CDR3 contains 14 residues. For the CDR3, the DNA is TGCAGCGTTTCTGCGGGAGGGCCGCTCAATGAGCAGTTCTTC. Translation gives CSVSAGGPLNEQFF.

The chain recombines TRBV7-9 with TRBJ1-2; the D is unclear. The germline V gene has CDR1 SEHNR and CDR2 FQNEAQ (reference sequence). CDR3 size: 13 residues. Trimming left V 5 bases short and J 8 bases short, with 15 bases between. CDR3 sequence reads: CASSADNPGGYTF. CDR3 nucleotide sequence: TGTGCCAGCAGCGCTGACAACCCTGGAGGCTACACCTTC.

The chain carries TRBV19 and TRBJ2-1, with D tentatively TRBD2 (5 bases). CDR1 LNHDA and CDR2 SQIVND come from the germline V gene (reference sequence). The CDR3 loop spans 14 amino acids. The ends were cut back, 1 base at V and 13 bases at J, with 17 bases in the middle. In DNA form, the CDR3 reads TGTGCCAGTAGTATAGGGGAGAGGCCATCCCCCCAGTTCTTC. Amino acid sequence: CASSIGERPSPQFF.